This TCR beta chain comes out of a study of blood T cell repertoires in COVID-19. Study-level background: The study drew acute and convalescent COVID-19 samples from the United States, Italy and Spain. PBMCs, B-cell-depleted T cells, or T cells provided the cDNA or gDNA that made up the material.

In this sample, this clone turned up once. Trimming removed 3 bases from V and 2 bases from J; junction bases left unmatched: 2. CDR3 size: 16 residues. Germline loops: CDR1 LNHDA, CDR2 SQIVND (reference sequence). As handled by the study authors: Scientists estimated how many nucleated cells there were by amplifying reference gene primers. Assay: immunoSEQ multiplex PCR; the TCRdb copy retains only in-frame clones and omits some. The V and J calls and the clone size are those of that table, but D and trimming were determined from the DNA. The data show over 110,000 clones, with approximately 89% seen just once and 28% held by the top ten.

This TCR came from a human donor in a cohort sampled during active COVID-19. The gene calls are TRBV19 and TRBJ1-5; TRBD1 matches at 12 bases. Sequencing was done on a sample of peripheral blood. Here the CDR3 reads CASSIGTGGGNQPQHF. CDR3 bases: TGTGCCAGTAGTATTGGGACAGGGGGCGGCAATCAGCCCCAGCATTTT.